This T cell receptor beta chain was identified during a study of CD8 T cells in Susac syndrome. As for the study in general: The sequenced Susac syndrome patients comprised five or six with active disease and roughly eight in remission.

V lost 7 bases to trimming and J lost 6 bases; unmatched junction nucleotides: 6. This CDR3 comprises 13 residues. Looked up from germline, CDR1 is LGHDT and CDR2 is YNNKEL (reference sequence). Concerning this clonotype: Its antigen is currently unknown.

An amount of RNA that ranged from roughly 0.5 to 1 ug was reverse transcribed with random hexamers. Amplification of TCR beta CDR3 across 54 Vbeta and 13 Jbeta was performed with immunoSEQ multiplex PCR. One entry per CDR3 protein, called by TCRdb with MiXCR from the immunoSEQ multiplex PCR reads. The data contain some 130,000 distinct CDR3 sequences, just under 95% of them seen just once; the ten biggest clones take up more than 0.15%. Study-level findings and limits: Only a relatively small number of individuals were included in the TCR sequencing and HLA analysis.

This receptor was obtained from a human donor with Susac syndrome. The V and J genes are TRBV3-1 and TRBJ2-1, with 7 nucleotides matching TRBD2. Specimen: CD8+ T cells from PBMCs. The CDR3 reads CASIGDYRNEQFF. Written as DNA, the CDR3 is TGTGCCAGCATCGGGGACTACCGCAATGAGCAGTTCTTC.